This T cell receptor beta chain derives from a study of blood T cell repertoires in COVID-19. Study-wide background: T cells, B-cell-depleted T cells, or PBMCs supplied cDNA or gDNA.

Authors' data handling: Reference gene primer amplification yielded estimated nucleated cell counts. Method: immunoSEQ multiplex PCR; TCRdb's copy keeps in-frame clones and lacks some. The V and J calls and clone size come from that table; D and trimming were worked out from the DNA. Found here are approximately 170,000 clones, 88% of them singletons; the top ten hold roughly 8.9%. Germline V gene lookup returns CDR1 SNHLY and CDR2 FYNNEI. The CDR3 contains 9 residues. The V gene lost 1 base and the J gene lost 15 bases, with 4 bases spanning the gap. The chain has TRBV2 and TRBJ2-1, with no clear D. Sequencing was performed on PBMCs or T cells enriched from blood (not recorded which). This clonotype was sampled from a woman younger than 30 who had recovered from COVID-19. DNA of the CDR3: TGTGCCAGCAGTGAAGTCCGGTTCTTC. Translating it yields CASSEVRFF.